This T cell receptor (beta chain) was recovered during a study of blood T cell repertoires in COVID-19. The overall study: The origin of the acute and convalescent COVID-19 samples was the United States, Italy and Spain.

Per germline, CDR1 GTSNPN and CDR2 SVGIG (reference sequence). The CDR3 runs 13 residues. Trimming took off 0 bases at V and 2 bases at J, with 8 bases between the two ends. Repertoires were generated with immunoSEQ multiplex PCR, while TCRdb's copy carries only in-frame clones and drops some. The sample consists of about 260,000 clones, 84% of them appearing once. Turning to this clone: Other nucleotide sequences from this sample produce the same CDR3.

The chain employs TRBV30 and TRBJ2-7; D gene ambiguous. The source is a woman between 35 and 50 years old who had recovered from COVID-19. Sequenced: peripheral blood. The CDR3 spells CAWSVGGAYEQYF. The CDR3 DNA reads TGTGCCTGGAGTGTAGGTGGAGCCTACGAGCAGTACTTC.